These 10 T cell receptor beta chains share one sample of origin, sequenced in a study of breast tumors, draining lymph nodes, adjacent tissues (TCRdb year 2016). The axillary draining lymph nodes of breast cancer patients were the source of the lymph node samples. Libraries were made using multiplex PCR. These reads were obtained on an Illumina HiSeq 2000. TCRdb reanalyzed the raw reads on its own, using fastp at Q25 for trimming and MiXCR for clone calling, and kept in-frame beta chains. Rows are unified per CDR3 protein, each entry keeping the most common DNA and genes. In this sample the table shows about 180,000 distinct CDR3 sequences, about 30% of which occur a single time. Approximately 3.9% of the sample goes to the ten largest clones. Sequenced sample: axillary lymph node tissue. All receptors derive from a female donor with breast cancer. Some clones in this sample may be carry-over from other donors' samples.

This clonotype occurred many times. The rearrangement links TRBV7-8 to TRBJ2-4, with 8 positions matching TRBD2. With V trimmed by 1 base and J by 9 bases, 5 bases remained unmatched. The CDR3 has 14 residues. Germline-derived CDR1 and CDR2 are SGHVS and FQNEAQ. The CDR3 region has the DNA TGTGCCAGCAGCTTAGGTCGGGAGGGGGGCATTCAGTACTTC. Amino acid sequence: CASSLGREGGIQYF.

This chain uses TRBV24-1 with TRBJ1-5; no reliable D call. In germline, CDR1 is KGHDR, CDR2 SFDVKD. The CDR3 has 13 amino acids. Trimming removed 10 bases from V and 11 bases from J, with 20 bases in between. The DNA of the CDR3 is TGTGCCACTTCAGCCAGGACTAGCGGGACCCAGCATTTT. Its translation is CATSARTSGTQHF.

This clonotype was detected ten times or more. This chain uses TRBV5-1 with TRBJ2-1, with D possibly matching TRBD1 (5 bases). V dropped 0 bases and J dropped 4 bases, with 11 bases sitting between them. From germline, CDR1 is SGHRS and CDR2 YFSETQ. This CDR3 is built from 15 residues. The CDR3 nucleotides are TGCGCCAGCAGCTTGGTAGGGGCCAAATACAATGAGCAGTTCTTC. Amino acid sequence: CASSLVGAKYNEQFF.

In its sample, this clonotype was seen many times. V and J are TRBV6-5 and TRBJ1-4; 10 bases map to TRBD1. The CDR3 is 15 amino acids. Germline loops: CDR1 MNHEY, CDR2 SVGAGI. V lost 7 bases, J lost 8 bases, and 10 bases stayed unmatched. Written as DNA, the CDR3 is TGTGCCAGCAAGGGTGACAGGGGGCAGAGGGAAAAACTGTTTTTT. Translation gives CASKGDRGQREKLFF.

This clonotype was seen more than once but under ten times. A read error is possible here, since a much larger clone lies one base away. The chain links TRBV4-1 to TRBJ2-7; D may be TRBD2 (6 bases). Germline CDR1 is MGHRA and CDR2 is YSYEKL. CDR3 length: 13 amino acids. The CDR3 DNA reads as TGCCCCAGCAGCAACGGACTATCCTACGAGCAGTACTTC. Translating gives CPSSNGLSYEQYF.

The rearrangement links TRBV29-1 to TRBJ2-5, with 8 bases aligning to TRBD2. CDR3 size: 12 residues. Germline loops: CDR1 SQVTM, CDR2 ANQGSEA. The CDR3 loop reads CSPGGSRETQYF. DNA for the CDR3: TGCAGTCCGGGGGGGAGTCGAGAGACCCAGTACTTC.

This clonotype showed up many times. Its ends do not fully match the called genes, so a read error is possible. The chain is built from TRBV6-1 and TRBJ2-2, with TRBD1 as a possible D gene (6 bases). The CDR3 runs 16 residues. Per the germline V gene, CDR1 is MNHNS and CDR2 is SASEGT. CDR3 in DNA: TGTGCCAGCAGTGAAGGGGCGAGGGGGAACATCGGGGAGCTGTTTTTT. Protein product: CASSEGARGNIGELFF.

This clonotype has ten or more counts. The J gene is TRBJ2-5, the V gene TRBV29-1; D is possibly TRBD2 (6 bases). V lost 1 base and J 5 bases, leaving 14 bases between the germline ends. Looked up from germline, CDR1 is SQVTM and CDR2 is ANQGSEA. This CDR3 contains 14 residues. The CDR3 DNA follows: TGCAGCGTTGAAGGGGGTGAAGGGAGGGAGACCCAGTACTTC. This codes for CSVEGGEGRETQYF.

Many counts were recorded for this clonotype. J is TRBJ1-3 and V is TRBV5-1; D possibly corresponds to TRBD1 (5 bases). The CDR3 sequence is 16 residues long. Germline CDR1 and CDR2: SGHRS and YFSETQ. Trimming removed 3 bases from V and 1 base from J, with 14 bases in between. CDR3 sequence reads: CASSSGTAVSGNTIYF. The DNA of the CDR3 is TGCGCCAGCAGCTCCGGGACGGCCGTATCTGGAAACACCATATATTTT. Full variable domain (missing parts from reference TRBV5-1 and TRBJ1-3): KAGVTQTPRYLIKTRGQQVTLSCSPISGHRSVSWYQQTPGQGLQFLFEYFSETQRNKGNFPGRFSGRQFSNSRSEMNVSTLELGDSALYLCASSSGTAVSGNTIYFGEGSWLTVV.

In this sample, this clonotype turned up many times. J is TRBJ2-7 and V is TRBV4-3, with D perhaps TRBD1 (5 bases). Germline V gene data show CDR1 as LGHNA and CDR2 as YSLEER. This CDR3 has 15 amino acids. V dropped 0 bases and J dropped 4 bases, with 13 bases sitting between them. In DNA form, the CDR3 reads TGCGCCAGCAGCCAAGATGTGGCAGGGTGGTACGAGCAGTACTTC. It is translated as CASSQDVAGWYEQYF.